These 21 T cell receptor beta chains share one sample of origin, sequenced in a study of blood T cell repertoires in COVID-19. Method: immunoSEQ multiplex PCR; TCRdb's copy keeps in-frame clones and lacks some. The sample holds 150,000 to 200,000 clones; about 86% are singletons and the top ten take around 8.2%. Sequenced: peripheral blood. These receptor sequences come from a man in his sixties with acute or convalescent COVID-19.

The CDR3 coding sequence is TGTGCCAGCAACGACGGGAGGACCAACACTGAAGCTTTCTTT. Translation: CASNDGRTNTEAFF. The V and J genes are TRBV6-5 and TRBJ1-1, with D hard to call. The CDR3 loop spans 14 amino acids. V dropped 7 bases and J dropped 2 bases, with 14 bases sitting between them. Germline-derived CDR1 and CDR2 are MNHEY and SVGAGI.

The chain links TRBV23-1 to TRBJ2-7; TRBD1 agrees at 8 bases. TRBV23-1 is classed as an ORF, of uncertain function. The CDR3 length is 15 residues. V was clipped by 2 bases and J by 7 bases; unmatched bases: 10. The CDR3 nucleotides are TGCGCCAGCAGTCAAAGTGGGACAGGCCCCCCGGAGCAGTACTTC. It encodes CASSQSGTGPPEQYF.

The chain links TRBV5-1 to TRBJ2-7; a possible D gene is TRBD2 (7 bases). In germline, CDR1 is SGHRS, CDR2 YFSETQ. The CDR3 loop spans 15 amino acids. The germline V and J ends were trimmed by 0 bases and 9 bases, with 19 bases remaining between them. CDR3 amino acids: CASSLEGGYSSVQYF. The CDR3 DNA sequence: TGCGCCAGCAGCTTGGAGGGGGGGTATTCTAGTGTGCAGTACTTC.

V gene TRBV5-1 combines with J gene TRBJ1-6, with D possibly matching TRBD1 (6 bases). V was clipped by 3 bases and J by 10 bases, with 11 bases between them. The CDR3 totals 13 residues. Germline V gene sequence: CDR1 SGHRS, CDR2 YFSETQ. The CDR3 region is CASSYQDSSPLHF. For the CDR3, the DNA is TGCGCCAGCAGCTACCAGGACAGCTCACCCCTCCACTTT.

The chain couples TRBV18 to TRBJ2-7; D is possibly TRBD1 (6 bases). The CDR3 extends over 16 amino acids. CDR1 KGHSH and CDR2 LQKENI come from the germline V gene. The ends were cut back, 1 base at V and 0 bases at J, with 13 bases in the middle. CDR3 bases: TGTGCCAGCTCACCACTGACAGGTGACCGCTCCTACGAGCAGTACTTC. As protein: CASSPLTGDRSYEQYF.

Only a few counts were recorded for this clone. V and J are TRBV5-1 and TRBJ1-6, with a weak D call TRBD1 (5 bases). The CDR3 extends over 16 amino acids. With 3 bases removed from V and 5 bases from J, the gap between germline ends came to 15 bases. CDR1 is SGHRS, CDR2 YFSETQ, per germline. For the CDR3, the DNA is TGCGCCAGCAGCTGGGGTCAGGGAAGGAATAATTCACCCCTCCACTTT. Translating it yields CASSWGQGRNNSPLHF.

V usage is TRBV20-1 and J usage is TRBJ2-3; TRBD1 might be the D (5 bases). Germline CDR1 and CDR2: DFQATT and SNEGSKA (reference sequence). The V gene lost 3 bases and the J gene lost 2 bases, with 15 bases spanning the gap. This CDR3 has 15 residues. The CDR3 here is CSASISDIPTDTQYF. The CDR3 region has the DNA TGCAGTGCTAGTATCTCGGACATACCCACAGATACGCAGTATTTT.

V gene TRBV4-1 combines with J gene TRBJ1-6; D uncertain. The ends were cut back, 4 bases at V and 0 bases at J, with 10 bases in the middle. Germline CDR1 and CDR2: MGHRA and YSYEKL. This CDR3 contains 16 residues. CDR3 coding DNA: TGCGCCAGCAGCCGAGAGGAGAACTCCTATAATTCACCCCTCCACTTT. It yields the protein CASSREENSYNSPLHF.

This sequence joins TRBV6-5 and TRBJ1-2, with TRBD1 matching over 8 bases. Germline-derived CDR1 and CDR2 are MNHEY and SVGAGI. The CDR3 has 13 residues. The V and J ends lost 2 bases and 5 bases, in that order; junction bases with no gene match: 1. The CDR3 coding sequence is TGTGCCAGCAGTTACCGGACAGGGTATGGCTACACCTTC. Translating gives CASSYRTGYGYTF.

The rearrangement uses TRBV9 and TRBJ2-5; 11 positions agree with TRBD2. Germline V CDR1 and CDR2: SGDLS, YYNGEE. V trimming: 3 bases; J trimming: 5 bases; junction bases outside the gene matches: 9. The CDR3 contains 16 residues. Written as DNA, the CDR3 is TGTGCCAGCAGCGGTGTAGCGGGAGGGCCATCGGAGACCCAGTACTTC. The encoded protein is CASSGVAGGPSETQYF.

The chain employs TRBV6-1 and TRBJ1-2, with TRBD1 matching 9 bases. This CDR3 is 13 amino acids long. The junction had 1 base not matched to a gene; V was cut back by 0 bases and J by 8 bases. Germline CDR1 reads MNHNS; CDR2 reads SASEGT. The CDR3 is CASSEAGQGGYTF. The CDR3 DNA sequence: TGTGCCAGCAGTGAAGCGGGACAGGGAGGCTACACCTTC.

The V call is TRBV7-8, the J call TRBJ1-1; 9 bases are shared with TRBD1. The CDR3 is 15 amino acids. V was pared by 5 bases and J by 1 base, with 5 bases of the junction left unmatched. Per germline, CDR1 SGHVS and CDR2 FQNEAQ. The CDR3 loop is CASSPRTGANTEAFF. DNA for the CDR3: TGTGCCAGCAGCCCTCGGACAGGGGCGAACACTGAAGCTTTCTTT.

V and J are TRBV4-2 and TRBJ1-2; D gene ambiguous. The CDR3 has 16 residues. The germline gives CDR1 LGHNA, CDR2 YNFKEQ. The V gene lost 0 bases and the J gene lost 3 bases, with 14 bases spanning the gap. The CDR3 sequence: CASSQDPDPRDYGYTF. The CDR3 DNA reads as TGTGCCAGCAGCCAAGATCCGGACCCGAGGGACTATGGCTACACCTTC.

The V gene is TRBV3-1 (or the pseudogene TRBV3-2), the J gene TRBJ2-3; 7 bases agree with TRBD2. This CDR3 contains 16 residues. J gave up 0 bases and V 6 bases, and 9 bases lay outside the gene matches. CDR1 is LGHDT and CDR2 is YNNKEL in the germline V gene (reference sequence). This CDR3 is CASSRGSGYSTDTQYF. The CDR3 bases are TGTGCCAGCAGTCGCGGGAGCGGGTATAGCACAGATACGCAGTATTTT.

The J gene is TRBJ2-3, the V gene TRBV6-6; D uncertain. Per the germline V gene, CDR1 is MNHNY and CDR2 is SVGAGI (reference sequence). Trimming took off 6 bases at V and 1 base at J, with 11 bases between the two ends. The CDR3 loop spans 14 amino acids. The CDR3 DNA is TGTGCCAGCAGCTACGTCCTCGGCACAGATACGCAGTATTTT. Its translation: CASSYVLGTDTQYF.

The chain combines TRBV11-2 with TRBJ2-1, with D possibly being TRBD2 (5 bases). In germline, CDR1 is SGHAT, CDR2 FQNNGV. Between the trimmed V and J ends, which lost 2 bases and 4 bases, there was a span of 15 bases. This CDR3 is 16 amino acids long. This CDR3 is CASSLYISGRYNEQFF. In DNA form, the CDR3 reads TGTGCCAGCAGCTTATATATTAGTGGGAGATACAATGAGCAGTTCTTC.

This chain uses TRBV29-1 with TRBJ2-2, with 13 bases matching TRBD2. The junction had 3 bases not matched to a gene; V was cut back by 5 bases and J by 0 bases. The CDR3 covers 16 residues. Germline CDR1 and CDR2: SQVTM and ANQGSEA. CDR3: CSVLGLAGTNTGELFF. The CDR3 coding sequence is TGCAGCGTTTTGGGACTAGCGGGGACGAACACCGGGGAGCTGTTTTTT.

The chain's CDR3 is CASSLFRGVNEQFF. CDR3 bases: TGTGCCAGCAGCTTATTCAGGGGGGTTAATGAGCAGTTCTTC. The chain links TRBV7-2 to TRBJ2-1, with D perhaps TRBD1 (7 bases). The CDR3 contains 14 residues. Germline CDR1 reads SGHTA; CDR2 reads FQGNSA. Between the trimmed V and J ends, which lost 2 bases and 7 bases, there was a span of 12 bases.

This chain uses TRBV7-9 with TRBJ1-4, with 7 positions matching TRBD1. This CDR3 has 18 amino acids. The V segment lost 1 base and the J segment 0 bases; nucleotides outside the gene matches: 8. From germline, CDR1 is SEHNR and CDR2 FQNEAQ (reference sequence). The CDR3 sequence: CASSLVAYGTATNEKLFF. In DNA, the CDR3 is TGTGCCAGCAGCTTAGTAGCCTACGGGACAGCAACTAATGAAAAACTGTTTTTT.

J is TRBJ1-4 and V is TRBV2, with TRBD1 as a possible D gene (6 bases). There are 15 residues in the CDR3. V gave up 8 bases and J gave up 2 bases, with 15 bases separating them. CDR1 SNHLY and CDR2 FYNNEI come from the germline V gene. In nucleotides, the CDR3 is TGTGCCAGCTCGGGCAGGGGTATGACTAATGAAAAACTGTTTTTT. Protein sequence: CASSGRGMTNEKLFF.

The chain combines TRBV11-3 with TRBJ2-3; TRBD1 matches at 7 bases. This CDR3 is 15 amino acids long. Germline V gene lookup returns CDR1 SGHNT and CDR2 YENEEA. The junction had 3 bases not matched to a gene; V was cut back by 3 bases and J by 0 bases. CDR3 loop: CASSFGTVSTDTQYF. In DNA, the CDR3 is TGTGCCAGCAGCTTTGGGACAGTTAGCACAGATACGCAGTATTTT.